Shown below are 12 T cell receptor beta chains from a single sample sequenced in a study of blood T cell repertoires in COVID-19. Data came from immunoSEQ multiplex PCR; TCRdb stores just in-frame clones and leaves some out. The sample shows over 120,000 clones, around 75% of them seen only once. Source material: peripheral blood. Source of these receptors: a woman aged 70-85 years with COVID-19, enrolled during active disease.

The chain is built from TRBV29-1 and TRBJ1-2; D is unclear. V lost 4 bases and J 8 bases, leaving 17 bases between the germline ends. This CDR3 comprises 13 residues. Germline loops: CDR1 SQVTM, CDR2 ANQGSEA. CDR3 protein: CSVARAKGGGYTF. CDR3 nucleotides: TGCAGCGTTGCGAGGGCCAAGGGCGGGGGCTACACCTTC.

This rearrangement joins TRBV24-1 to TRBJ1-6, with 12 bases matching TRBD1. Germline trimming cut 5 bases from V and 7 bases from J; bases unmatched to any gene: 2. This CDR3 is 15 amino acids long. Germline values: CDR1 KGHDR, CDR2 SFDVKD. The CDR3 coding sequence is TGTGCCACCAGTGCCGGGACAGGGGGCAATTCACCCCTCCACTTT. This codes for CATSAGTGGNSPLHF.

The rearrangement joins TRBV28 to TRBJ1-5; 8 bases agree with TRBD1. With 6 bases clipped from V and 2 bases from J, the junction kept 6 bases outside the gene matches. Germline CDR1 reads MDHEN; CDR2 reads SYDVKM. The CDR3 contains 15 residues. In DNA, the CDR3 is TGTGCCAGCAGACCGGGACAGGCAGGCAATCAGCCCCAGCATTTT. This encodes CASRPGQAGNQPQHF.

The chain has TRBV15 and TRBJ2-5; TRBD1 agrees at 10 bases. V lost 4 bases to trimming and J lost 5 bases; unmatched junction nucleotides: 10. The CDR3 extends over 16 amino acids. The germline gives CDR1 LNHNV, CDR2 YYDKDF (reference sequence). The CDR3 DNA sequence: TGTGCCACCAGCACCCGGGACAGGGGCCCCGGCGAGACCCAGTACTTC. Encoded protein: CATSTRDRGPGETQYF.

The gene calls are TRBV3-1 (or the pseudogene TRBV3-2) and TRBJ1-1; TRBD1 is a possible D gene (5 bases). The CDR3 covers 14 residues. With 1 base removed from V and 6 bases from J, the gap between germline ends came to 12 bases. Germline V gene data show CDR1 as LGHDT and CDR2 as YNNKEL (reference sequence). DNA for the CDR3: TGTGCCAGCAGCCAAGGACAGACCAATTCTGAAGCTTTCTTT. This encodes CASSQGQTNSEAFF.

The chain combines TRBV29-1 with TRBJ2-1, with D perhaps matching TRBD2 (7 bases). Germline V gene sequence: CDR1 SQVTM, CDR2 ANQGSEA. This CDR3 spans 13 amino acids. Trimming removed 0 bases at V and 10 bases at J, with 13 bases between. The chain's CDR3 is CSVEDGGAREQFF. The CDR3 nucleotides are TGCAGCGTTGAAGATGGGGGGGCCAGGGAGCAGTTCTTC.

This sequence joins TRBV6-5 and TRBJ1-1; D uncertain. This CDR3 contains 13 residues. The germline gives CDR1 MNHEY, CDR2 SVGAGI. Trimming took off 6 bases at V and 5 bases at J, with 13 bases between the two ends. As DNA, the CDR3 is TGTGCCAGCAGACTAGGAGTCGGGACTGAAGCTTTCTTT. Protein sequence: CASRLGVGTEAFF.

This clone was detected ten times or more. This chain joins TRBV28 and TRBJ1-2; maybe TRBD1 (6 bases). The CDR3 sequence is 13 residues long. Trimming took 3 bases from V and 5 from J, leaving 10 bases between them. Germline V lookup: CDR1 MDHEN, CDR2 SYDVKM. CDR3 in amino acids: CASSLTGNYGYTF. The CDR3 region has the DNA TGTGCCAGCAGTTTGACAGGAAATTATGGCTACACCTTC.

The V call is TRBV7-9, the J call TRBJ1-2; D gene uncertain. V lost 5 bases, J lost 5 bases, and 15 bases lay in between. The germline V gene encodes CDR1 SEHNR and CDR2 FQNEAQ (reference sequence). The length of the CDR3 is 14 residues. The CDR3 DNA is TGTGCCAGCAGCCTGGGGTCAGAGGGTTATGGCTACACCTTC. This sequence encodes CASSLGSEGYGYTF.

The rearrangement links TRBV21-1 to TRBJ1-3. TRBV21-1 is described as a pseudogene. The CDR3 has 16 residues. CDR3 residues: CASSSLFAGSGNTIYF. DNA of the CDR3: TGTGCCAGCAGCAGCCTGTTTGCGGGCTCTGGAAACACCATATATTTT.

The genes are TRBV18 and TRBJ1-3; the D gene is possibly TRBD1 (6 bases). V was cut by 4 bases and J by 0 bases, with 10 bases left in between. The V gene's germline CDR1 is KGHSH and CDR2 LQKENI. This CDR3 has 15 residues. This CDR3 reads CASSLTDSSGNTIYF. In nucleotides, the CDR3 is TGTGCCAGCTCACTTACGGACAGCTCTGGAAACACCATATATTTT.

The V call is TRBV3-1 (or the pseudogene TRBV3-2), the J call TRBJ2-1; TRBD2 aligns across 8 bases. V shed 5 bases, J shed 1 base, and the junction held 1 base outside the gene matches. The length of the CDR3 is 14 residues. Germline V gene lookup returns CDR1 LGHDT and CDR2 YNNKEL (reference sequence). In nucleotides, the CDR3 is TGTGCCAGCAGCGCTAGCGGGTCCTACAATGAGCAGTTCTTC. Its protein product is CASSASGSYNEQFF.